The next 28 T cell receptor beta chains were all read from a single sample in a study of human T cells and chemical hapten exposure. Documented time point: patch test 3, about 24 weeks after DPC sensitization. Treatment: therapeutic diphenylcyclopropenone sensitization with weekly scalp DPC. TCRdb re-derived calls from the RACE reads in MiXCR, one entry per CDR3 protein. The profile shows about 82,000 distinct CDR3 sequences, more than 10% of them singletons. The source was whole blood, collected in connection with sensitization to the hapten diphenylcyclopropenone (DPC). The receptor source for this set is a woman between 50 and 59 years old with alopecia areata. Some clones in this sample may be carry-over from other donors' samples.

This clonotype was counted only a few times. The chain carries TRBV6-1 and TRBJ2-2; D call uncertain. This CDR3 contains 15 residues. Germline CDR1 and CDR2: MNHNS and SASEGT. V was clipped by 4 bases and J by 5 bases, with 14 bases between them. The CDR3 spells CASSVMATVTGELFF. Written as DNA, the CDR3 is TGTGCCAGCAGTGTTATGGCCACTGTAACCGGGGAGCTGTTTTTT.

The chain combines TRBV21-1 with TRBJ1-6. TRBV21-1 constitutes a pseudogene. The length of the CDR3 is 15 residues. CDR3 protein: CASLGPTEANSPLHF. CDR3 nucleotides: TGTGCCAGCTTGGGCCCTACGGAGGCCAATTCACCCCTCCACTTT.

The chain employs TRBV4-2 and TRBJ1-2; D may be TRBD1 (6 bases). The CDR3 has 15 residues. Per the germline V gene, CDR1 is LGHNA and CDR2 is YNFKEQ. V was cut by 0 bases and J by 5 bases, with 13 bases left in between. The chain's CDR3 is CASSQDKGESYGYTF. The CDR3 bases are TGTGCCAGCAGCCAAGATAAGGGGGAGAGTTATGGCTACACCTTC.

This clonotype was observed at least ten times. This chain joins TRBV6-6 and TRBJ1-5; 7 nucleotides match TRBD1. The germline V gene encodes CDR1 MNHNY and CDR2 SVGAGI (reference sequence). The J segment lost 7 bases and the V segment lost 8 bases, leaving 11 bases of the junction unmatched. This CDR3 has 14 amino acids. CDR3 DNA sequence: TGTGCCAGCGTCGCCAGGGGGACGGGACAGCCCCAGCATTTT. Its protein is CASVARGTGQPQHF.

The genes are TRBV11-3 and TRBJ2-1, with 7 bases that match TRBD1. The germline gives CDR1 SGHNT, CDR2 YENEEA. V lost 5 bases, J lost 0 bases, and 7 bases stayed unmatched. The CDR3 consists of 16 residues. The CDR3 nucleotides read TGTGCCAGCAGCCTCGGGACAGCTATCTCCTACAATGAGCAGTTCTTC. It specifies CASSLGTAISYNEQFF.

This chain joins TRBV29-1 and TRBJ2-5; D uncertain. Trimming cost V 7 bases and J 4 bases, with 1 base left between them. The CDR3 has 8 amino acids. CDR1 SQVTM and CDR2 ANQGSEA come from the germline V gene. The CDR3 sequence: CSAETQYF. For the CDR3, the DNA is TGCAGCGCAGAGACCCAGTACTTC.

The V call is TRBV7-3, the J call TRBJ2-1; perhaps TRBD2 as D (5 bases). Germline V CDR1 and CDR2: SGHTA, FQGTGA. The CDR3 loop spans 15 amino acids. The germline V and J ends were trimmed by 5 bases and 4 bases, with 15 bases remaining between them. The CDR3 spells CASSPTELGYNEQFF. CDR3 coding DNA: TGTGCCAGCAGCCCCACCGAACTAGGGTACAATGAGCAGTTCTTC.

This clonotype came up many times. V and J are TRBV14 and TRBJ1-6; weak D call: TRBD1 (5 bases). This CDR3 region has 17 residues. V was cut by 2 bases and J by 6 bases, with 17 bases left in between. Germline V gene sequence: CDR1 SGHDN, CDR2 FVKESK. The CDR3: CASSQREGAGFNSPLHF. CDR3 in DNA: TGTGCCAGCAGCCAACGGGAAGGGGCCGGATTTAATTCACCCCTCCACTTT.

This clonotype appeared many times. The chain recombines TRBV6-6 with TRBJ1-4; D is unclear. V was clipped by 2 bases and J by 0 bases, with 4 bases between them. The V gene's germline CDR1 is MNHNY and CDR2 SVGAGI (reference sequence). The CDR3 covers 14 residues. CDR3 region: CASSYGATNEKLFF. The CDR3 DNA sequence: TGTGCCAGCAGTTACGGAGCAACTAATGAAAAACTGTTTTTT.

This clonotype occurred a few times. The gene calls are TRBV11-2 and TRBJ1-5; 8 bases map to TRBD1. Germline trimming cut 5 bases from V and 1 base from J; bases unmatched to any gene: 10. This CDR3 is 17 amino acids long. Germline CDR1 and CDR2: SGHAT and FQNNGV. Here the CDR3 DNA reads TGTGCCAGCAGCCCGTGGGCAGGGGGCCGAAGCAATCAGCCCCAGCATTTT. It encodes CASSPWAGGRSNQPQHF. The entire variable domain, with the rest obtained from reference TRBV11-2 and TRBJ1-5, is as follows: EAGVAQSPRYKIIEKRQSVAFWCNPISGHATLYWYQQILGQGPKLLIQFQNNGVVDDSQLPKDRFSAERLKGVDSTLKIQPAKLEDSAVYLCASSPWAGGRSNQPQHFGDGTRLSIL.

The table lists this clonotype with many counts. CDR3 in amino acids: CASIPAGRGNTGELFF. Written as DNA, the CDR3 is TGTGCCAGCATCCCTGCTGGGCGAGGAAACACCGGGGAGCTGTTTTTT. This chain links TRBV6-6 with TRBJ2-2; D unclear. Germline loops: CDR1 MNHNY, CDR2 SVGAGI (reference sequence). V was trimmed by 7 bases and J by 2 bases, leaving 17 bases between them. This CDR3 contains 16 residues.

This clonotype came up many times. The chain recombines TRBV6-2 or TRBV6-3 with TRBJ2-6; D is undetermined. This CDR3 is built from 14 residues. V shed 10 bases and J shed 0 bases, with 10 bases lying between them. Per germline, CDR1 MNHEY and CDR2 SVGEGT. CDR3 protein: CATTVFSGANVLTF. As DNA, the CDR3 is TGTGCCACCACTGTCTTCTCTGGGGCCAACGTCCTGACTTTC.

This clonotype has ten or more counts. The chain has TRBV7-9 and TRBJ2-1; tentatively, D is TRBD2 (5 bases). This CDR3 spans 13 amino acids. Trimming left V 5 bases short and J 13 bases short, with 18 bases between. Germline assignment: CDR1 SEHNR and CDR2 FQNEAQ (reference sequence). As DNA, the CDR3 is TGTGCCAGCAGCACACCCGGGATCCGACTACAGTTCTTC. Residues: CASSTPGIRLQFF.

This clonotype was seen many times. The chain joins TRBV7-2 to TRBJ1-3, with a weak D call TRBD1 (5 bases). Trimming shortened V by 3 bases and J by 0 bases, and 9 bases separated the two germline ends. The CDR3 is made up of 15 amino acids. In germline, CDR1 is SGHTA, CDR2 FQGNSA. Here the CDR3 DNA reads TGTGCCAGCAGCTTGGACATCGGCTCTGGAAACACCATATATTTT. Translated: CASSLDIGSGNTIYF.

This clonotype was counted ten times or more. The genes are TRBV19 and TRBJ1-2, with D possibly TRBD1 on 6 matching bases. The CDR3 is 14 residues long. Germline values: CDR1 LNHDA, CDR2 SQIVND (reference sequence). Trimming shortened V by 2 bases and J by 4 bases, and 11 bases separated the two germline ends. The CDR3 sequence: CASSINREPYGYTF. CDR3 sequence (DNA): TGTGCCAGTAGTATAAACAGGGAGCCCTATGGCTACACCTTC.

This sequence joins TRBV7-9 and TRBJ1-5, with D perhaps matching TRBD1 (5 bases). CDR1 is SEHNR and CDR2 is FQNEAQ in the germline V gene (reference sequence). The V gene lost 3 bases and the J gene lost 3 bases, with 9 bases spanning the gap. This CDR3 spans 14 amino acids. DNA of the CDR3: TGTGCCAGCAGCTTCGGGGCAGACAATCAGCCCCAGCATTTT. Protein product: CASSFGADNQPQHF.

There are many counts of this clonotype. The chain couples TRBV30 to TRBJ1-5; TRBD1 might be the D (5 bases). Deletions cut 1 base from V and 4 bases from J, with 11 bases between. The germline V gene encodes CDR1 GTSNPN and CDR2 SVGIG (reference sequence). The CDR3 sequence is 14 residues long. As DNA, the CDR3 is TGTGCCTGGAGTGCAGGGCCAGGGAATCAGCCCCAGCATTTT. Translation: CAWSAGPGNQPQHF.

This chain connects TRBV12-3 or TRBV12-4 to TRBJ2-1; no reliable D call. The V end lost 8 bases, the J end lost 7 bases, and 6 bases lay between the germline ends. The CDR3 runs to 10 residues. The DNA for the CDR3 is TGTGCCAGCGAGCAAAATGAGCAGTTCTTC. It yields the protein CASEQNEQFF.

This clonotype was found many times. This chain links TRBV2 with TRBJ2-3; D unresolved. The CDR3 covers 13 residues. The V and J ends lost 7 bases and 0 bases respectively, with 8 bases between them. Germline-derived CDR1 and CDR2 are SNHLY and FYNNEI. The CDR3 region has the DNA TGTGCCAGCAAGACTGAAAGCACAGATACGCAGTATTTT. It codes for CASKTESTDTQYF.

This clonotype was picked up many times. The chain combines TRBV28 with TRBJ2-7; 8 positions agree with TRBD1. In germline, CDR1 is MDHEN, CDR2 SYDVKM. Losses at the gene ends were 10 bases for V and 4 bases for J; bases not matched to a gene: 15. This CDR3 has 15 residues. CDR3 region: CATLGMGTGWYEQYF. In nucleotides, the CDR3 is TGTGCCACCCTGGGAATGGGGACAGGATGGTACGAGCAGTACTTC.

This clonotype was seen many times. Here the CDR3 reads CSVDGQGDQPQHF. In DNA, the CDR3 is TGCAGCGTTGATGGGCAGGGAGATCAGCCCCAGCATTTT. The chain couples TRBV29-1 to TRBJ1-5; the D gene is possibly TRBD1 (5 bases). Germline CDR1 and CDR2: SQVTM and ANQGSEA. The V end was cut by 3 bases, the J end by 5 bases, with 11 bases between. The CDR3 loop spans 13 amino acids. Full variable domain (outside the CDR3, taken from reference TRBV29-1 and TRBJ1-5): SAVISQKPSRDICQRGTSLTIQCQVDSQVTMMFWYRQQPGQSLTLIATANQGSEATYESGFVIDKFPISRPNLTFSTLTVSNMSPEDSSIYLCSVDGQGDQPQHFGDGTRLSIL.

This clonotype was counted only a few times. The chain links TRBV5-1 to TRBJ2-7; 8 bases align to TRBD2. The CDR3 contains 14 residues. Per germline, CDR1 SGHRS and CDR2 YFSETQ. The ends lost 3 bases at V and 5 bases at J; junction bases unmatched: 7. CDR3 amino acids: CASSWGAGGNEQYF. In DNA form, the CDR3 reads TGCGCCAGCAGCTGGGGCGCGGGAGGAAACGAGCAGTACTTC.

The rearrangement joins TRBV12-3 or TRBV12-4 to TRBJ1-1, with D unclear. This CDR3 region has 14 residues. V lost 10 bases, J lost 6 bases, and 21 bases lay in between. CDR3 amino acids: CATTGRALSPEAFF. In DNA form, the CDR3 reads TGTGCCACCACCGGAAGAGCCCTAAGCCCTGAAGCTTTCTTT.

The chain uses TRBV6-5 and TRBJ1-2, with D perhaps matching TRBD1 (5 bases). CDR1 MNHEY and CDR2 SVGAGI come from the germline V gene. The CDR3 loop spans 14 amino acids. The V end lost 6 bases, the J end lost 4 bases, and 15 bases lay between the germline ends. The CDR3 loop is CASRKGVKSYGYTF. CDR3 DNA sequence: TGTGCCAGCAGAAAAGGGGTGAAGAGCTATGGCTACACCTTC.

The V and J genes are TRBV5-1 and TRBJ2-4; possibly TRBD2 for D (6 bases). Germline V gives CDR1 SGHRS, CDR2 YFSETQ. The CDR3 has 17 amino acids. V gave up 3 bases and J gave up 0 bases, with 16 bases separating them. CDR3 in amino acids: CASSSGLQPIAKNIQYF. Here the CDR3 DNA reads TGCGCCAGCAGCTCGGGACTGCAGCCAATAGCCAAAAACATTCAGTACTTC. The variable domain in full, completed from reference TRBV5-1 and TRBJ2-4, reads KAGVTQTPRYLIKTRGQQVTLSCSPISGHRSVSWYQQTPGQGLQFLFEYFSETQRNKGNFPGRFSGRQFSNSRSEMNVSTLELGDSALYLCASSSGLQPIAKNIQYFGAGTRLSVL.

The rearrangement uses TRBV20-1 and TRBJ2-4, with D perhaps given as TRBD1 or TRBD2 (5 bases each). Trimming pared 0 bases from V and 0 bases from J, leaving 12 bases between. The germline V gene has CDR1 DFQATT and CDR2 SNEGSKA (reference sequence). CDR3 size: 16 residues. CDR3 coding DNA: TGCAGTGCTAGAGATTGGGACGCATTAGCCAAAAACATTCAGTACTTC. It is translated as CSARDWDALAKNIQYF.

At least ten counts were recorded for this clonotype. A junction boundary mismatches the germline segment, possibly from a read error. The gene calls are TRBV6-2 or TRBV6-3 and TRBJ1-1, with a weak D call TRBD1 (6 bases). CDR1 MNHEY and CDR2 SVGEGT come from the germline V gene. This CDR3 spans 11 amino acids. CDR3 nucleotide sequence: TGTGCCTGCAGGGGTCCCACTGAAGCTTTCTTT. It translates to CACRGPTEAFF.

The chain employs TRBV20-1 and TRBJ2-7; D may be TRBD2 (6 bases). The germline V gene encodes CDR1 DFQATT and CDR2 SNEGSKA (reference sequence). Trimming removed 1 base at V and 1 base at J, with 14 bases between. The CDR3 is 15 amino acids. CDR3 residues: CSARAQSGVSYEQYF. The CDR3, as DNA: TGCAGTGCTAGAGCCCAGTCGGGGGTTTCCTACGAGCAGTACTTC.